One and the same sample provided the 26 T cell receptor beta chains below, sequenced in a study of T cell responses to AZD1222 COVID-19 vaccine. Measured with immunoSEQ multiplex PCR; TCRdb has only the in-frame clones, and not every one. The sample lists 140,000 to 150,000 clones; 90% to 95% were seen once. Sequenced material: peripheral blood, taken after recovery from COVID-19. These receptors originate from an adult who had recovered from COVID-19.

The V gene is TRBV6-5, the J gene TRBJ2-2; D uncertain. The CDR3 consists of 13 residues. CDR1 MNHEY and CDR2 SVGAGI come from the germline V gene. V lost 6 bases and J lost 0, with 5 bases in between. CDR3 sequence (DNA): TGTGCCAGCAGGAGGTCGAACACCGGGGAGCTGTTTTTT. This translates into CASRRSNTGELFF.

The V gene is TRBV19, the J gene TRBJ1-4, with D tentatively TRBD1 (5 bases). This CDR3 has 15 residues. The germline V and J ends were trimmed by 6 bases and 3 bases, with 14 bases remaining between them. Germline V lookup: CDR1 LNHDA, CDR2 SQIVND (reference sequence). The CDR3 spells CASSPRVAANEKLFF. Here the CDR3 DNA reads TGTGCCAGTAGCCCCAGGGTGGCGGCTAATGAAAAACTGTTTTTT.

The chain recombines TRBV7-8 with TRBJ1-5; perhaps TRBD1 as D (6 bases). V lost 2 bases and J 7 bases, leaving 12 bases between the germline ends. From germline, CDR1 is SGHVS and CDR2 FQNEAQ. The CDR3 runs 14 residues. In nucleotides, the CDR3 is TGTGCCAGCAGCTTACGGGGGGCAAACCAGCCCCAGCATTTT. It translates to CASSLRGANQPQHF.

The chain has TRBV28 and TRBJ2-7, with a tentative D call TRBD2 (6 bases). Trimming shortened V by 6 bases and J by 2 bases, and 11 bases separated the two germline ends. The CDR3 consists of 13 residues. Germline CDR1 is MDHEN and CDR2 is SYDVKM. The CDR3 reads CASRVTSTYEQYF. As DNA, the CDR3 is TGTGCCAGCAGGGTGACTAGTACCTACGAGCAGTACTTC.

The chain's CDR3 is CASSLARGYQETQYF. As DNA, the CDR3 is TGTGCCAGCAGCTTAGCCAGGGGGTACCAAGAGACCCAGTACTTC. This rearrangement joins TRBV7-3 to TRBJ2-5; 7 nucleotides agree with TRBD1. V was clipped by 2 bases and J by 0 bases; unmatched bases: 3. CDR1 and CDR2 (germline): SGHTA, FQGTGA. CDR3 length: 15 amino acids.

In DNA, the CDR3 is TGTGCCAGCAGCGGGAACAGGGTTTCACCCCTCCACTTT. Protein product: CASSGNRVSPLHF. The chain joins TRBV21-1 to TRBJ1-6; TRBD1, as called in the table, went unchecked against the DNA. TRBV21-1 is flagged as a pseudogene. CDR3 length equals 13 residues.

This clone was seen a single time. The J gene is TRBJ2-1, the V gene TRBV28, with TRBD2 identical over 9 bases. The CDR3 spans 17 residues. From germline, CDR1 is MDHEN and CDR2 SYDVKM. V lost 3 bases and J lost 5; bases outside the gene matches: 11. CDR3 protein: CASSFTQPGLAHNEQFF. Here the CDR3 DNA reads TGTGCCAGCAGTTTTACTCAACCGGGACTAGCCCACAATGAGCAGTTCTTC.

V usage is TRBV3-1 (or the pseudogene TRBV3-2) and J usage is TRBJ1-6, with D tentatively TRBD1 (6 bases). Germline CDR1 is LGHDT and CDR2 is YNNKEL (reference sequence). The CDR3 loop spans 14 amino acids. V lost 1 base, J lost 12 bases, and 13 bases lay in between. CDR3 region: CASSQGQGTLPLHF. The DNA for the CDR3 is TGTGCCAGCAGCCAAGGGCAGGGGACCTTACCCCTCCACTTT.

The J gene is TRBJ2-1, the V gene TRBV18; D not certain. The CDR3 spans 14 residues. Germline CDR1 KGHSH, CDR2 LQKENI. V gave up 0 bases and J gave up 8 bases, with 11 bases separating them. Here the CDR3 reads CASSPPVLRDEQFF. DNA for the CDR3: TGTGCCAGCTCACCACCGGTATTAAGGGATGAGCAGTTCTTC.

The chain employs TRBV12-5 and TRBJ1-1; D unclear. There are 18 residues in the CDR3. Trimming removed 3 bases from V and 1 base from J, with 21 bases in between. CDR1 LGHNT and CDR2 FRNRAP come from the germline V gene. CDR3 protein: CASGLEGTLPRENTEAFF. The CDR3, as DNA: TGTGCTAGTGGTTTAGAGGGTACCCTACCCCGAGAGAACACTGAAGCTTTCTTT.

The chain combines TRBV5-6 with TRBJ2-1; TRBD1 or TRBD2 may be the D gene (5 bases each). This CDR3 comprises 15 residues. Germline V gene sequence: CDR1 SGHDT, CDR2 YYEEEE. The V gene lost 4 bases and the J gene lost 2 bases, with 13 bases spanning the gap. The chain's CDR3 is CASSLVGVAYNEQFF. The CDR3 region has the DNA TGTGCCAGCAGCCTGGTGGGGGTCGCCTACAATGAGCAGTTCTTC.

The gene calls are TRBV10-3 and TRBJ2-7, with TRBD1 matching 8 bases. V shed 2 bases and J 5 bases; nucleotides not matched to a gene: 11. This CDR3 has 16 residues. Germline V gene data show CDR1 as ENHRY and CDR2 as SYGVKD. This CDR3 reads CAISETGQGVWNEQYF. Written as DNA, the CDR3 is TGTGCCATCAGTGAGACAGGACAGGGAGTTTGGAACGAGCAGTACTTC.

The chain joins TRBV7-2 to TRBJ1-5, with 9 bases that match TRBD1. The CDR3 spans 16 residues. The germline V gene encodes CDR1 SGHTA and CDR2 FQGNSA. With V trimmed by 5 bases and J by 3 bases, 8 bases remained unmatched. The CDR3 region is CASSARQGGYNQPQHF. CDR3 nucleotide sequence: TGTGCCAGCAGCGCCCGACAGGGGGGGTACAATCAGCCCCAGCATTTT.

The chain recombines TRBV27 with TRBJ2-3; 9 bases match TRBD2. V was clipped by 4 bases and J by 4 bases; unmatched bases: 15. The CDR3 totals 18 residues. Germline V CDR1 and CDR2: MNHEY, SMNVEV (reference sequence). CDR3 loop: CASSSLTVSGSPPDTQYF. CDR3 DNA: TGTGCCAGCAGTTCCTTAACCGTTAGCGGGAGTCCCCCAGATACGCAGTATTTT.

This rearrangement joins TRBV7-2 to TRBJ1-1, with a weak D call TRBD1 (6 bases). V lost 5 bases and J 4 bases, leaving 17 bases between the germline ends. The germline gives CDR1 SGHTA, CDR2 FQGNSA. The CDR3 is 15 residues long. This CDR3 reads CASSPRSGGGTEAFF. CDR3 sequence (DNA): TGTGCCAGCAGCCCTCGCTCGGGAGGGGGCACTGAAGCTTTCTTT.

The chain joins TRBV30 to TRBJ1-6, with D perhaps matching TRBD1 (5 bases). The CDR3 totals 15 residues. V was clipped by 5 bases and J by 0 bases, with 11 bases between them. In germline, CDR1 is GTSNPN, CDR2 SVGIG (reference sequence). The CDR3 sequence is CAWLKTDSYNSPLHF. DNA of the CDR3: TGTGCCTGGCTCAAGACAGACTCCTATAATTCACCCCTCCACTTT.

The chain uses TRBV5-1 and TRBJ1-4, with D uncertain. CDR1 SGHRS and CDR2 YFSETQ come from the germline V gene. Trimming left V 4 bases short and J 0 bases short, with 7 bases between. The CDR3 runs to 14 residues. The CDR3 spells CASSPFATNEKLFF. Here the CDR3 DNA reads TGCGCCAGCAGCCCGTTCGCAACTAATGAAAAACTGTTTTTT.

The genes are TRBV4-1 and TRBJ2-1, with TRBD2 matching over 11 bases. CDR1 is MGHRA, CDR2 YSYEKL, per germline. J lost 6 bases, V lost 3 bases, and 7 bases had no gene match. The CDR3 is 16 residues long. The chain's CDR3 is CASSQAGTSGINEQFF. CDR3 sequence (DNA): TGCGCCAGCAGCCAGGCCGGGACTAGCGGAATCAATGAGCAGTTCTTC.

The rearrangement joins TRBV4-1 to TRBJ2-2; tentative D call: TRBD2 (6 bases). The CDR3 covers 14 residues. V lost 4 bases, J lost 4 bases, and 10 bases lay in between. Germline V gives CDR1 MGHRA, CDR2 YSYEKL. The DNA of the CDR3 is TGCGCCAGCAGCCCTCAGGAGGGCACCGGGGAGCTGTTTTTT. Protein product: CASSPQEGTGELFF.

The rearrangement uses TRBV13 and TRBJ2-7, with unresolved D. V was shortened by 5 bases and J by 2 bases, with 13 bases between the two germline ends. Germline CDR1 PRHDT, CDR2 FYEKMQ (reference sequence). The CDR3 extends over 14 amino acids. CDR3 sequence: CASSLSLAAYEQYF. CDR3 nucleotides: TGTGCCAGCAGCCTCAGTTTGGCGGCCTACGAGCAGTACTTC. The full variable domain, rest sourced from reference TRBV13 and TRBJ2-7, is AAGVIQSPRHLIKEKRETATLKCYPIPRHDTVYWYQQGPGQDPQFLISFYEKMQSDKGSIPDRFSAQQFSDYHSELNMSSLELGDSALYFCASSLSLAAYEQYFGPGTRLTVT.

The chain is built from TRBV7-9 and TRBJ1-2; TRBD1 matches 8 bases. Germline lookup yields CDR1 SEHNR and CDR2 FQNEAQ (reference sequence). J gave up 1 base and V 5 bases, and 6 bases lay outside the gene matches. This CDR3 has 15 amino acids. The CDR3 sequence is CASSPGQGYNYGYTF. The DNA of the CDR3 is TGTGCCAGCAGCCCTGGACAGGGATATAACTATGGCTACACCTTC.

The chain links TRBV7-9 to TRBJ2-3; TRBD2 matches at 9 bases. This CDR3 region has 16 residues. The trim removed 6 bases at V and 6 bases at J, leaving 13 bases unmatched. Germline-derived CDR1 and CDR2 are SEHNR and FQNEAQ (reference sequence). CDR3 nucleotide sequence: TGTGCCAGCAGACTTAGCGGGAGTCATCTAACGGATACGCAGTATTTT. Protein: CASRLSGSHLTDTQYF.

This clone was observed once. The chain carries TRBV6-5 and TRBJ2-7; the D gene could be TRBD1 or TRBD2 (5 bases each). Germline CDR1 and CDR2: MNHEY and SVGAGI. There are 14 residues in the CDR3. V lost 7 bases and J lost 9, with 22 bases in between. CDR3 amino acids: CASTLRGAGKAQYF. As DNA, the CDR3 is TGTGCCAGCACTTTACGAGGGGCAGGTAAGGCGCAGTACTTC.

The chain couples TRBV3-1 (or the pseudogene TRBV3-2) to TRBJ1-2; TRBD1 matches at 7 bases. Germline V gene lookup returns CDR1 LGHDT and CDR2 YNNKEL (reference sequence). The V and J ends lost 3 bases and 7 bases, in that order; junction bases with no gene match: 5. The CDR3 has 13 residues. The CDR3 sequence: CASSHAGTAGYTF. The CDR3 DNA reads as TGTGCCAGCAGCCATGCAGGGACAGCTGGCTACACCTTC.

The chain recombines TRBV5-1 with TRBJ2-7, with 10 bases aligning to TRBD1. J gave up 6 bases and V 4 bases, and 7 bases lay outside the gene matches. Germline V gene sequence: CDR1 SGHRS, CDR2 YFSETQ. The CDR3 spans 14 residues. CDR3 in DNA: TGCGCCAGCAGCGTGGGGACAGGGGATACCGAGCAGTACTTC. Translation gives CASSVGTGDTEQYF.

V usage is TRBV14 and J usage is TRBJ2-1; D possibly corresponds to TRBD2 (7 bases). Trimming removed 3 bases at V and 6 bases at J, with 33 bases between. CDR1 is SGHDN, CDR2 FVKESK, per germline. This CDR3 spans 21 amino acids. The CDR3 DNA follows: TGTGCCAGCAGCCATATTGTGTGGCGGGGGCGGGAGAAAGTAGGGGTCAATGAGCAGTTCTTC. Its protein is CASSHIVWRGREKVGVNEQFF.